These 22 T cell receptor beta chains originate from one sample sequenced in a study of T cell responses to AZD1222 COVID-19 vaccine listed by TCRdb under 2021. What this sample's time point label stands for: about 28 days (+/-7) after the second vaccine dose. Library method: the immunoSEQ multiplex PCR assay. TCRdb took this table from immuneACCESS and kept in-frame rearrangements with V and J called. Such tables lack part of the clones; where checked against another copy, unresolved V genes explain under half of the gap, and the rest is unexplained. Across this sample there are about 150,000 clones, with roughly 90% seen only once. The ten largest clones add up to about 1.4% of the sample. The material was peripheral blood, obtained 28 days after the second AZD1222 dose. The receptors come from an adult who received the AZD1222 COVID-19 vaccine.

The chain has TRBV7-9 and TRBJ2-3; D is perhaps TRBD1 (6 bases). Germline V gene data show CDR1 as SEHNR and CDR2 as FQNEAQ (reference sequence). There are 14 residues in the CDR3. V lost 5 bases and J 3 bases, leaving 12 bases between the germline ends. The CDR3 DNA is TGTGCCAGCAGCGCCGGACAGTGGACAGATACGCAGTATTTT. Protein sequence: CASSAGQWTDTQYF.

In DNA form, the CDR3 reads TGCGCCAGCAGCTTGAACAGGCAACTAAATTCACCCCTCCACTTT. It is translated as CASSLNRQLNSPLHF. The chain has TRBV5-1 and TRBJ1-6, with D perhaps TRBD1 (5 bases). Trimming shortened V by 1 base and J by 7 bases, and 12 bases separated the two germline ends. The CDR3 extends over 15 amino acids. In germline, CDR1 is SGHRS, CDR2 YFSETQ.

The rearrangement uses TRBV18 and TRBJ1-2; 11 bases fit TRBD1. The CDR3 sequence is 15 residues long. Germline CDR1 and CDR2: KGHSH and LQKENI. Trimming removed 1 base from V and 6 bases from J; junction bases left unmatched: 4. The CDR3: CASSPLGQGADGYTF. In nucleotides, the CDR3 is TGTGCCAGCTCACCACTTGGACAGGGGGCAGATGGCTACACCTTC. The entire variable domain, with the rest obtained from reference TRBV18 and TRBJ1-2, is as follows: NAGVMQNPRHLVRRRGQEARLRCSPMKGHSHVYWYRQLPEEGLKFMVYLQKENIIDESGMPKERFSAEFPKEGPSILRIQQVVRGDSAAYFCASSPLGQGADGYTFGSGTRLTVV.

The CDR3 coding sequence is TGTGCCAGCAGCCTGGGACGTGGGGATACGCAGTATTTT. Amino acids: CASSLGRGDTQYF. V and J are TRBV5-6 and TRBJ2-3; D possibly uses TRBD1 or TRBD2 (5 bases each). Deletions cut 4 bases from V and 6 bases from J, with 12 bases between. CDR3 size: 13 residues. The germline CDR1 and CDR2 sequences are SGHDT and YYEEEE.

J is TRBJ1-1 and V is TRBV28; D unclear. The CDR3 spans 12 residues. The germline V and J ends were trimmed by 4 bases and 6 bases, with 9 bases remaining between them. Germline V CDR1 and CDR2: MDHEN, SYDVKM. CDR3 nucleotides: TGTGCCAGCAGTTCTGTAGGGTCTGAAGCTTTCTTT. This translates into CASSSVGSEAFF.

The chain employs TRBV29-1 and TRBJ1-2, with a tentative D call TRBD1 (5 bases). This CDR3 has 12 amino acids. Deletions cut 7 bases from V and 0 bases from J, with 9 bases between. Germline V gives CDR1 SQVTM, CDR2 ANQGSEA. The CDR3 DNA follows: TGCAGCGGCGTACAGGCTAACTATGGCTACACCTTC. Protein product: CSGVQANYGYTF.

The chain employs TRBV10-3 and TRBJ1-3; D unclear. V was clipped by 3 bases and J by 0 bases, with 12 bases between them. Germline assignment: CDR1 ENHRY and CDR2 SYGVKD. The CDR3 is 16 residues long. CDR3 protein: CAISDPPGGSGNTIYF. CDR3 nucleotides: TGTGCCATCAGTGACCCCCCGGGAGGCTCTGGAAACACCATATATTTT.

The chain joins TRBV7-9 to TRBJ2-6; D gene unclear. This CDR3 comprises 14 residues. V dropped 2 bases and J dropped 1 base, with 3 bases sitting between them. CDR1 is SEHNR, CDR2 FQNEAQ, per germline (reference sequence). The CDR3 sequence is CASSLRSGANVLTF. The CDR3 DNA follows: TGTGCCAGCAGCTTAAGATCTGGGGCCAACGTCCTGACTTTC.

J is TRBJ2-5 and V is TRBV6-5, with 7 bases lining up with TRBD2. The V gene's germline CDR1 is MNHEY and CDR2 SVGAGI. Germline trimming cut 5 bases from V and 3 bases from J; bases unmatched to any gene: 9. The CDR3 has 15 residues. CDR3 DNA sequence: TGTGCCAGCAGTCGTGGACTAGGTCAAGAAGAGACCCAGTACTTC. The encoded protein is CASSRGLGQEETQYF.

J is TRBJ1-1 and V is TRBV5-1, with D tentatively TRBD1 (5 bases). The germline CDR1 and CDR2 sequences are SGHRS and YFSETQ. This CDR3 spans 14 amino acids. The V end was cut by 4 bases, the J end by 8 bases, with 18 bases between. Written as DNA, the CDR3 is TGCGCCAGCAGCGCGGGACTGGGGCTCCTGGAAGCTTTCTTT. Protein: CASSAGLGLLEAFF.

V is TRBV6-1 and J is TRBJ1-6; no reliable D call. The germline V gene has CDR1 MNHNS and CDR2 SASEGT. V was shortened by 3 bases and J by 1 base, with 4 bases between the two germline ends. The CDR3 has 14 residues. The CDR3 nucleotides read TGTGCCAGCAGTGATGGGTCCTATAATTCACCCCTCCACTTT. This codes for CASSDGSYNSPLHF.

This chain uses TRBV6-5 with TRBJ1-5, with 7 nucleotides matching TRBD1. Per the germline V gene, CDR1 is MNHEY and CDR2 is SVGAGI. Trimming at V came to 6 bases and at J to 0 bases, leaving 5 bases not matched to a gene. This CDR3 region has 15 residues. The chain's CDR3 is CASRGDSYSNQPQHF. The CDR3 DNA is TGTGCCAGCAGGGGGGACAGCTATAGCAATCAGCCCCAGCATTTT.

This rearrangement joins TRBV27 to TRBJ1-1; perhaps TRBD1 as D (5 bases). This CDR3 comprises 13 residues. From germline, CDR1 is MNHEY and CDR2 SMNVEV (reference sequence). Between the trimmed V and J ends, which lost 6 bases and 11 bases, there was a span of 19 bases. CDR3 nucleotides: TGTGCCAGCAGGCCAGGTGGGGCTGGGATGGCTTTCTTT. It specifies CASRPGGAGMAFF.

The J gene is TRBJ2-1, the V gene TRBV20-1; possibly TRBD1 or TRBD2 for D (5 bases each). Germline loops: CDR1 DFQATT, CDR2 SNEGSKA (reference sequence). Trimming cost V 3 bases and J 11 bases, with 11 bases left between them. The CDR3 length is 11 residues. CDR3 loop: CSASGDQKQFF. In nucleotides, the CDR3 is TGCAGTGCTAGTGGGGACCAAAAGCAGTTCTTC.

The chain is built from TRBV3-1 (or the pseudogene TRBV3-2) and TRBJ2-3; 12 bases line up with TRBD1. Losses at the gene ends were 4 bases for V and 7 bases for J; bases not matched to a gene: 3. The V gene's germline CDR1 is LGHDT and CDR2 YNNKEL (reference sequence). The CDR3 runs 14 residues. CDR3 residues: CASSPGQGAYTQYF. CDR3 DNA sequence: TGTGCCAGCAGCCCGGGACAGGGGGCATATACGCAGTATTTT.

The chain employs TRBV3-1 (or the pseudogene TRBV3-2) and TRBJ2-1; D may be TRBD1 (5 bases). The CDR3 contains 15 residues. CDR1 is LGHDT and CDR2 is YNNKEL in the germline V gene (reference sequence). V lost 4 bases, J lost 4 bases, and 14 bases lay in between. CDR3 coding DNA: TGTGCCAGCAGCCCCAGACAGTGGGAATACAATGAGCAGTTCTTC. Its protein is CASSPRQWEYNEQFF.

The V call is TRBV5-4, the J call TRBJ2-3; perhaps D is TRBD1 or TRBD2 (6 bases each). Per the germline V gene, CDR1 is SGHNT and CDR2 is YYREEE (reference sequence). V lost 2 bases to trimming and J lost 11 bases, with 21 bases between them. The CDR3 is made up of 15 amino acids. The CDR3 DNA reads as TGTGCCAGCAGCTTTTTCGGGACTCCTAAGGGGGGGCAGTATTTT. Protein sequence: CASSFFGTPKGGQYF. The full variable domain, rest sourced from reference TRBV5-4 and TRBJ2-3, is ETGVTQSPTHLIKTRGQQVTLRCSSQSGHNTVSWYQQALGQGPQFIFQYYREEENGRGNFPPRFSGLQFPNYSSELNVNALELDDSALYLCASSFFGTPKGGQYFGPGTRLTVL.

The rearrangement uses TRBV19 and TRBJ1-1; D is unclear. Trimming removed 5 bases at V and 1 base at J, with 11 bases between. Germline CDR1 LNHDA, CDR2 SQIVND (reference sequence). CDR3 length: 14 amino acids. CDR3: CASSFASANTEAFF. The CDR3 DNA sequence: TGTGCCAGTAGTTTTGCCTCGGCGAACACTGAAGCTTTCTTT.

The chain joins TRBV27 to TRBJ1-1; TRBD1 might be the D (6 bases). Germline V lookup: CDR1 MNHEY, CDR2 SMNVEV (reference sequence). The CDR3 spans 13 residues. V dropped 6 bases and J dropped 6 bases, with 14 bases sitting between them. The CDR3 sequence is CASRRTGRPEAFF. CDR3 nucleotides: TGTGCCAGCAGACGCACAGGGCGCCCTGAAGCTTTCTTT.

This clone has only a few counts. The chain carries TRBV4-1 and TRBJ1-5; 8 bases map to TRBD1. CDR1 MGHRA and CDR2 YSYEKL come from the germline V gene. The ends lost 5 bases at V and 5 bases at J; junction bases unmatched: 5. The CDR3 is made up of 14 amino acids. In nucleotides, the CDR3 is TGCGCCAGCAGCTCCCAGGGGGCCCATCAGCCCCAGCATTTT. Encoded protein: CASSSQGAHQPQHF.

The rearrangement links TRBV6-5 to TRBJ1-1; a weak D match, TRBD1 (6 bases). Germline V gives CDR1 MNHEY, CDR2 SVGAGI. The CDR3 is 12 residues long. The ends were cut back, 5 bases at V and 8 bases at J, with 12 bases in the middle. DNA for the CDR3: TGTGCCAGCAGTCAGGGGAGGAGAGAAGCTTTCTTT. Amino acids: CASSQGRREAFF.

This chain uses TRBV2 with TRBJ2-1; TRBD2 agrees at 12 bases. V trimming: 3 bases; J trimming: 7 bases; junction bases outside the gene matches: 10. Germline values: CDR1 SNHLY, CDR2 FYNNEI. The CDR3 runs 17 residues. CDR3 region: CASSEGRLAGGLNEQFF. CDR3 DNA: TGTGCCAGCAGTGAGGGGCGGCTAGCGGGGGGGCTTAATGAGCAGTTCTTC.